This T cell receptor beta chain was observed in a study of tumor-infiltrating lymphocytes in oesophageal squamous cell carcinoma. The CDR3 is 13 amino acids. CDR1 and CDR2 (germline): MNHEY, SVGEGT. With 6 bases removed from V and 8 bases from J, the gap between germline ends came to 14 bases. Via MiXCR, TCRdb re-called the PCR reads, giving one row per CDR3 protein. There are 15,000 to 19,000 distinct CDR3 sequences in the sample; about 54% occur only once, and roughly 35% lies in the top ten. The sequenced material came from esophageal tumor tissue. The source of this sequence is a female donor with esophageal squamous cell carcinoma. The chain has TRBV6-2 or TRBV6-3 and TRBJ2-1, with D possibly TRBD2 on 6 matching bases. CDR3 in amino acids: CASRGTGGHEQFF. The CDR3 nucleotides read TGTGCCAGCAGGGGAACCGGGGGACATGAGCAGTTCTTC.